This T cell receptor (beta chain) originates from a study of post-analysis software for immune sequencing data. Unique molecular identifiers had been added to the TCR beta cDNA libraries. MiXCR, applied by TCRdb to the PCR reads, yields one record per CDR3 protein. Found here are about 380,000 distinct CDR3 sequences, less than 35% of them singletons; the top ten hold over 10%. Study-wide results and limits: When patients were compared with controls, a handful of TRBV segments were more frequent, TRBV5-6, TRBV5-1 and TRBV20-1 among them. Those with multiple sclerosis, the patient group, showed significantly lower normalized Chao1 diversity than controls. The authors found that F measure strongly co-clustered same-batch samples.

In the case of this clonotype: Its specificity is not known.

Trimming removed 0 bases at V and 5 bases at J, with 8 bases between. Germline V lookup: CDR1 ENHRY, CDR2 SYGVKD. The CDR3 is made up of 13 amino acids. The chain uses TRBV10-3 and TRBJ2-7; no definite D call. The sequenced material came from blood. This receptor was identified in a girl aged 10 to 17 with multiple sclerosis. CDR3 in DNA: TGTGCCATCAGTGAGTCCCCCCCCCACGAGCAGTACTTC. Translation: CAISESPPHEQYF.